This T cell receptor beta chain was recovered during a study of CD4 T cells in relation to SARS-CoV-2 and coronaviruses. Study overall: TCR beta CDR3s were sequenced after approximately 11-day antigen culture of PBMCs. Controls used an HIV-1 Nef peptide pool or no peptide. Points from the study as a whole: Crossreactivity was assessed only for spike protein, not other viral proteins.

The unexposed donors gave CD4+ T cells in about 2010-2019, prior to COVID-19. After about ten days of culture, CD4+ T cells were isolated. Testing used SARS-CoV-2 S/N and four cold-coronavirus spikes on unexposed-donor CD4+ T cells, cells permitting. In the case of this clone: Its antigen is unidentified.

Trimming removed 3 bases from V and 3 bases from J, with 11 bases in between. Germline V lookup: CDR1 MDHEN, CDR2 SYDVKM. There are 14 residues in the CDR3. TCRdb's table, derived via immunoSEQ multiplex PCR, lists solely in-frame clones and lacks some. The table shows some 21,000 clones, with more than 65% occurring only once. The receptor was derived from a human donor in good health. This chain uses TRBV28 with TRBJ2-5; no definite D call. Sequencing was done on a sample of CD4+ T cells from PBMCs, cultured in vitro. The CDR3 loop is CASSFSGSEETQYF. CDR3 bases: TGTGCCAGCAGTTTCTCCGGCAGCGAAGAGACCCAGTACTTC.